This T cell receptor (beta chain) was documented in a study of blood T cell repertoires in COVID-19. Only in-frame clones appear in the TCRdb table, and some are missing; sequencing was by immunoSEQ multiplex PCR. The sample has over 250,000 clones, around 90% seen once. This CDR3 spans 17 amino acids. V shed 7 bases, J shed 3 bases, and the junction held 13 bases outside the gene matches. Germline V gene data show CDR1 as LGHNT and CDR2 as FRNRAP. The rearrangement joins TRBV12-5 to TRBJ2-1; 9 nucleotides match TRBD2. Sequencing used peripheral blood. This clonotype was sampled from a woman in her 30s with acute or convalescent COVID-19. CDR3 bases: TGTGCTAGTGACTTTGAAAGGCGGGAGGGTTACTACAATGAGCAGTTCTTC. Translation gives CASDFERREGYYNEQFF. The full variable domain, its missing parts supplied by reference TRBV12-5 and TRBJ2-1, is DARVTQTPRHKVTEMGQEVTMRCQPILGHNTVFWYRQTMMQGLELLAYFRNRAPLDDSGMPKDRFSAEMPDATLATLKIQPSEPRDSAVYFCASDFERREGYYNEQFFGPGTRLTVL.